The entry that follows covers one T cell receptor (beta chain) sequence. This sample includes further DNA sequences coding for the same CDR3. This entry is derived from a study of shared clonotypes between healthy human individuals. The overall study: A couple of women and a few men aged 18 to 49 served as donors. CD4 naive and CD4 memory each took three plates per donor, while CD8 naive took two and CD8 memory one.

200 to 250 ng DNA, 25,000 to 35,000 T cell genomes, went into each sorted-subset replicate PCR. Libraries were prepared by immunoSEQ multiplex PCR; TCRdb keeps only in-frame clonotypes and omits some of them. The sample includes about 610,000 clones, roughly 96% of them seen just once. The CDR3 contains 13 residues. The trim removed 6 bases at V and 6 bases at J, leaving 4 bases unmatched. Germline V gives CDR1 MNHEY, CDR2 SVGAGI. Naive CD8 isolation took CD45RO-negative cells positively selected for CCR7 and excluded terminally differentiated effector memory CD45RA+ cells. The receptor was isolated from a woman aged 25-40 years in good health. The gene calls are TRBV6-5 and TRBJ1-2; 10 nucleotides line up with TRBD1. The sample taken for sequencing was naive CD8+ T cells sorted from blood. In DNA, the CDR3 is TGTGCCAGCAGCTTCGGGACAGGGGATGGCTACACCTTC. Protein sequence: CASSFGTGDGYTF.